A selection of T cell receptor beta chains follows, all from one sample in a study of sequential checkpoint blockade in melanoma. Sequenced by immunoSEQ multiplex PCR; TCRdb stores in-frame clones only, minus some. The table lists around 10,000 clones, less than 80% of them singletons. The input for sequencing was CD8+ T cells sorted from blood (inferred from file names), taken from a patient given nivolumab and ipilimumab in sequence. The source is a human donor with melanoma. Both conserved end residues are part of each CDR3. Fields, in order: J gene, D gene, V gene, clone size, CDR3 protein, CDR3 DNA. A D gene is named only where the DNA matches it firmly. Not every row has a clone size; where given, it reads once, few, many or a size class.

>TRBJ2-5|TRBD2|TRBV7-9|-
CASSLAGGRARETQYF
TGTGCCAGCAGCTTAGCGGGCGGGAGGGCCCGGGAGACCCAGTACTTC
>TRBJ1-2|-|TRBV7-9|-
CASSPKTGGYTF
TGTGCCAGCAGCCCCAAGACGGGTGGCTACACCTTC
>TRBJ1-2|-|TRBV5-6|few
CASSRGGAYGYTF
TGTGCCAGCAGCCGGGGGGGGGCCTATGGCTACACCTTC
>TRBJ2-3|TRBD1|TRBV28|-
CASLSSEQGFADTQYF
TGTGCCAGCCTATCTTCGGAACAGGGGTTCGCAGATACGCAGTATTTT
>TRBJ2-3|TRBD2|TRBV7-8|few
CASSARTSGTDTQYF
TGTGCCAGCAGCGCCCGGACTAGCGGCACAGATACGCAGTATTTT
>TRBJ2-1|TRBD2|TRBV6-4|-
CASSDSVGGPFDEQFF
TGTGCCAGCAGTGACTCTGTGGGAGGGCCGTTCGATGAGCAGTTCTTC
>TRBJ2-2|TRBD1|TRBV6-4|few
CASSQTGEAGELFF
TGTGCCAGCAGCCAGACAGGGGAGGCCGGGGAGCTGTTTTTT
>TRBJ1-5|-|TRBV5-6|-
CASRSRQSNQPQHF
TGTGCCAGCAGATCCCGACAGAGCAATCAGCCCCAGCATTTT
>TRBJ2-3|TRBD2|TRBV2|-
CASSGSGGLDTQYF
TGTGCCAGCAGTGGGAGCGGGGGGTTGGATACGCAGTATTTT
>TRBJ2-1|-|TRBV4-1|-
CASRGAEQFF
TGCGCCAGCAGAGGAGCTGAGCAGTTCTTC
>TRBJ2-1|TRBD2|TRBV6-4|-
CASSELAGGYNEQFF
TGTGCCAGCAGTGAACTAGCGGGGGGCTACAATGAGCAGTTCTTC
>TRBJ1-2|-|TRBV13|-
CASSPGRSEGYTF
TGTGCCAGCAGCCCGGGGAGATCGGAAGGCTACACCTTC
>TRBJ1-1|TRBD1|TRBV10-1|-
CASSESGGQGKPEAFF
TGCGCCAGCAGTGAGTCGGGTGGACAGGGAAAACCTGAAGCTTTCTTT
>TRBJ2-7|-|TRBV7-8|-
CASSLGGQYEQYF
TGTGCCAGCAGCTTAGGAGGACAATACGAGCAGTACTTC
>TRBJ2-1|-|TRBV7-9|-
CASSLAGPYNEQFF
TGTGCCAGCAGCTTGGCGGGCCCCTACAATGAGCAGTTCTTC
>TRBJ1-2|-|TRBV27|-
CASSLNGRGYGYTF
TGTGCCAGCAGTTTAAATGGCAGGGGATATGGCTACACCTTC
>TRBJ2-1|-|TRBV5-6|-
CASSLGGSNEQFF
TGTGCCAGCAGCTTGGGCGGAAGCAATGAGCAGTTCTTC
>TRBJ2-3|TRBD2|TRBV27|-
CASSLAGGSTDTQYF
TGTGCCAGCAGTTTAGCGGGGGGAAGCACAGATACGCAGTATTTT
>TRBJ2-5|TRBD1|TRBV7-7|-
CASSASDRVWETQYF
TGTGCTAGCAGCGCCTCAGACAGGGTTTGGGAGACCCAGTACTTC
>TRBJ1-4|TRBD1|TRBV29-1|-
CSVRQGPAELFF
TGCAGCGTTCGACAGGGGCCGGCTGAACTGTTTTTT
>TRBJ2-3|TRBD2|TRBV4-1|few
CASSRSGLAGGASTDTQYF
TGCGCCAGCAGCCGGTCGGGACTAGCGGGAGGTGCTAGCACAGATACGCAGTATTTT
>TRBJ2-7|-|TRBV4-1|-
CASSPSEPLSVQGSYEQYF
TGCGCCAGCAGCCCGTCGGAACCCTTGAGCGTACAGGGTTCCTACGAGCAGTACTTC
>TRBJ1-1|-|TRBV19|-
CASSIFGETNTEAFF
TGTGCCAGTAGTATCTTCGGAGAGACTAACACTGAAGCTTTCTTT
>TRBJ2-1|-|TRBV15|once
CATSRDRGSGVDNEQFF
TGTGCCACCAGCAGAGATAGGGGATCCGGAGTCGACAATGAGCAGTTCTTC
>TRBJ1-1|TRBD1|TRBV18|-
CASSPPRDRGPRGAEAFF
TGTGCCAGCTCACCACCCCGGGACAGGGGGCCTCGGGGCGCTGAAGCTTTCTTT
>TRBJ2-7|-|TRBV5-1|-
CASSFTGKSSYEQYF
TGCGCCAGCAGCTTTACAGGAAAGAGCTCCTACGAGCAGTACTTC
>TRBJ2-2|-|TRBV6-4|-
CASSDSGSLETGELFF
TGTGCCAGCAGTGACTCAGGGAGTTTAGAAACCGGGGAGCTGTTTTTT
>TRBJ2-1|TRBD2|TRBV6-4|few
CASSRTSGGNEQFF
TGTGCCAGCAGTCGGACTAGCGGGGGCAATGAGCAGTTCTTC
>TRBJ2-7|TRBD2|TRBV11-2|-
CASSLDRAGGLYEQYF
TGTGCCAGCAGCTTAGATCGAGCGGGGGGCCTCTACGAGCAGTACTTC
>TRBJ2-3|TRBD2|TRBV19|-
CASSIAIAGGPTDTQYF
TGTGCCAGTAGTATTGCGATAGCGGGGGGACCCACAGATACGCAGTATTTT